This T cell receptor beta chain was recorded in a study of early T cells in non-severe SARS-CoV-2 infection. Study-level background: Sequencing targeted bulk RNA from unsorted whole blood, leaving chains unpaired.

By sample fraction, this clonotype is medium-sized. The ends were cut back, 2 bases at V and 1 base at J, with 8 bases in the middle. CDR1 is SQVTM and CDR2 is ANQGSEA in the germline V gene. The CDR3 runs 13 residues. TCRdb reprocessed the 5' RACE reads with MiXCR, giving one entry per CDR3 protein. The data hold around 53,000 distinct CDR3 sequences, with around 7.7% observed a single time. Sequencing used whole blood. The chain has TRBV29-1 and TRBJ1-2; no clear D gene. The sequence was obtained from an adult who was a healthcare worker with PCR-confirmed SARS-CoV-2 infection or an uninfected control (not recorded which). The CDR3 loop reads CSVEIASNYGYTF. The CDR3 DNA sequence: TGCAGCGTTGAAATCGCCAGTAACTATGGCTACACCTTC. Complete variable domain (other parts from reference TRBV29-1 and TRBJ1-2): SAVISQKPSRDICQRGTSLTIQCQVDSQVTMMFWYRQQPGQSLTLIATANQGSEATYESGFVIDKFPISRPNLTFSTLTVSNMSPEDSSIYLCSVEIASNYGYTFGSGTRLTVV.